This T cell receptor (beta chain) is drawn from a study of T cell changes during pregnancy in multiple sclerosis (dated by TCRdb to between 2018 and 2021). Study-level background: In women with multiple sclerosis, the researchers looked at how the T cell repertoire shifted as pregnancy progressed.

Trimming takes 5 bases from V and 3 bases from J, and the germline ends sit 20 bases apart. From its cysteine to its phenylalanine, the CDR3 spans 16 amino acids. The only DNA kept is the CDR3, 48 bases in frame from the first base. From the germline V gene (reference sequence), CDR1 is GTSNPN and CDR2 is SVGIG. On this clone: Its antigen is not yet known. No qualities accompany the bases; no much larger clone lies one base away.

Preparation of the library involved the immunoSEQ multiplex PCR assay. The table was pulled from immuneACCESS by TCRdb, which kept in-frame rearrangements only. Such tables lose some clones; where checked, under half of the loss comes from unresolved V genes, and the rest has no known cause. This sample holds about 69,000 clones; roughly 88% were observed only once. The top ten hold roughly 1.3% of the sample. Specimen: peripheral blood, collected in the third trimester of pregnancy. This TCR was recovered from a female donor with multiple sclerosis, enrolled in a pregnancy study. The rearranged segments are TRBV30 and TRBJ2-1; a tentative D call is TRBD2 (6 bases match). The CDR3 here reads CAWGAGGENFYNEQFF. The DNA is TGTGCCTGGGGGGCCGGGGGTGAGAACTTCTACAATGAGCAGTTCTTC.